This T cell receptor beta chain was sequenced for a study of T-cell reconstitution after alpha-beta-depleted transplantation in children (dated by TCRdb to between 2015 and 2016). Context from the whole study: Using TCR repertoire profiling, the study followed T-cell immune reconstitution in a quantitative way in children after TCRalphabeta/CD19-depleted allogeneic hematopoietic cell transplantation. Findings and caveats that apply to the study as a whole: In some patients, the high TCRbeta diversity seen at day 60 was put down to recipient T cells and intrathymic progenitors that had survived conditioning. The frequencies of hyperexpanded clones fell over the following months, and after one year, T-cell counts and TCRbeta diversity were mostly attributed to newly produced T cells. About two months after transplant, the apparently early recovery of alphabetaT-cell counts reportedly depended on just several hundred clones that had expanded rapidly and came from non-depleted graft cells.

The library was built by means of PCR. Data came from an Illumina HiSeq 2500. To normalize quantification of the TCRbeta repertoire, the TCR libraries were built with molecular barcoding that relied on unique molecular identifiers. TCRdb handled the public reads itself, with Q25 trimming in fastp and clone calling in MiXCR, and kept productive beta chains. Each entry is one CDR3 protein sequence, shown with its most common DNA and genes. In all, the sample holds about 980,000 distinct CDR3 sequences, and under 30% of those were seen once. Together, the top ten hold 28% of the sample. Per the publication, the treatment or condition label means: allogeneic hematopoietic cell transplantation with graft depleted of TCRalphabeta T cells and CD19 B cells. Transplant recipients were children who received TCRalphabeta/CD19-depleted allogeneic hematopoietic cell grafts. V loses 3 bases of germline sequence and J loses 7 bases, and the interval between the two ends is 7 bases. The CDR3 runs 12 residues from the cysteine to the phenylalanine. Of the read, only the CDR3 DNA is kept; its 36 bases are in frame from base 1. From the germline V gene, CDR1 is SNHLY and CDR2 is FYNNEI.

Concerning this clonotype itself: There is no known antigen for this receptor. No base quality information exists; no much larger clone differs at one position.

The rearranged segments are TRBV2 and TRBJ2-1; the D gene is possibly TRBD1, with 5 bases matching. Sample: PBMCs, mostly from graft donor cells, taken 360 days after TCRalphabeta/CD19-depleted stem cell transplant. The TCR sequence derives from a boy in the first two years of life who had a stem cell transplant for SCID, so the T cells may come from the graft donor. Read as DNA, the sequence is TGTGCCAGCAGTGACAAGGGGAATGAGCAGTTCTTC. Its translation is CASSDKGNEQFF.